This TCR beta chain came from a study of PD-1 blockade in classical Hodgkin lymphoma. Time point in this sample: cycle 4 day 1 (C4D1), after five to seven weeks of nivolumab. Every patient relapsed after autologous stem cell transplantation, and brentuximab vedotin exposure varied. On this clone itself: No antigen is known for it.

The method was immunoSEQ multiplex PCR; TCRdb's version includes in-frame clones alone and lacks a portion of them. The table shows roughly 48,000 clones, with roughly 86% occurring only once. Study-level points and caveats: Newly diagnosed patients reportedly had lower baseline TCR diversity than healthy donors. Whoever responded completely had baseline diversity much like that seen in newly diagnosed patients. CD4+ but not CD8+ TCR diversity rose significantly by C4D1.

The sequence came from a human donor with classical Hodgkin lymphoma. Sample: peripheral blood mononuclear cells (PBMCs), taken before the fourth cycle of nivolumab.

CDR3 amino acids: CASRSGTGRYEQYF. The CDR3 region has the DNA TGTGCCAGCAGGTCCGGGACAGGGCGGTACGAGCAGTACTTC. The chain combines TRBV2 with TRBJ2-7; 9 bases line up with TRBD1. The CDR3 loop spans 14 amino acids. Trimming took 6 bases from V and 4 from J; bases not matched to a gene: 7. CDR1 and CDR2 from the germline V gene are SNHLY and FYNNEI. Based on the CDR3 plus reference TRBV2 and TRBJ2-7, the full variable domain is EPEVTQTPSHQVTQMGQEVILRCVPISNHLYFYWYRQILGQKVEFLVSFYNNEISEKSEIFDDQFSVERPDGSNFTLKIRSTKLEDSAMYFCASRSGTGRYEQYFGPGTRLTVT.